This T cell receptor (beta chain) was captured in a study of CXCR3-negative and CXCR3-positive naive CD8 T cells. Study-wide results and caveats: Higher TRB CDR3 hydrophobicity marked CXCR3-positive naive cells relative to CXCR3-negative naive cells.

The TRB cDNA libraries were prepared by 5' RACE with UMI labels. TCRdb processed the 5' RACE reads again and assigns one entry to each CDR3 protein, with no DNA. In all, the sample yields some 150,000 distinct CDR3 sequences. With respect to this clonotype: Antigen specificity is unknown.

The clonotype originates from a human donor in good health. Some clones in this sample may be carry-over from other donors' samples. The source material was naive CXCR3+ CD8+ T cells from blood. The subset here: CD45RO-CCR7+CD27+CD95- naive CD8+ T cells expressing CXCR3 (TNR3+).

CDR3: CASSQWKGLAGNEQFF. The rearrangement uses TRBV14 and TRBJ2-1; TCRdb picks TRBD2, but there is no DNA to check that call. Per germline, CDR1 SGHDN and CDR2 FVKESK. This CDR3 region has 16 residues.